The next 4 T cell receptor beta chains were all read from a single sample in a study of cytomegalovirus exposure and HLA in healthy donors. Amplification used 60 Vbeta primers and 13 Jbeta primers. Assay: immunoSEQ multiplex PCR; the TCRdb copy retains only in-frame clones and omits some. The sample shows approximately 110,000 clones, 76% of them seen only once. The material sequenced was PBMCs. The receptors were gathered from a man in his fifties or sixties in good health and CMV-seronegative.

This rearrangement joins TRBV6-5 to TRBJ2-2; D possibly corresponds to TRBD2 (6 bases). This CDR3 contains 12 residues. Germline CDR1 MNHEY, CDR2 SVGAGI. V was pared by 4 bases and J by 6 bases, with 6 bases between. CDR3 loop: CASSWGAGELFF. The CDR3, as DNA: TGTGCCAGCAGTTGGGGGGCCGGGGAGCTGTTTTTT.

J is TRBJ1-5 and V is TRBV7-2, with D perhaps matching TRBD1 (5 bases). Germline CDR1 is SGHTA and CDR2 is FQGNSA. CDR3 length equals 16 residues. The germline V and J ends were trimmed by 4 bases and 4 bases, with 17 bases remaining between them. The CDR3 loop is CASSSKPGWENQPQHF. The CDR3 DNA sequence: TGTGCCAGCAGCTCCAAACCAGGGTGGGAAAATCAGCCCCAGCATTTT.

The J gene is TRBJ2-1, the V gene TRBV4-1; D possibly corresponds to TRBD2 (5 bases). Trimming removed 0 bases from V and 4 bases from J, with 16 bases in between. This CDR3 spans 17 amino acids. Germline values: CDR1 MGHRA, CDR2 YSYEKL. The CDR3 spells CASSQDRRRTRYNEQFF. The CDR3, as DNA: TGCGCCAGCAGCCAAGATCGAAGGCGAACTAGGTACAATGAGCAGTTCTTC.

The chain links TRBV7-3 to TRBJ2-1, with 15 bases aligning to TRBD2. The CDR3 length is 16 residues. From germline, CDR1 is SGHTA and CDR2 FQGTGA. V trimming: 6 bases; J trimming: 9 bases; junction bases outside the gene matches: 9. As DNA, the CDR3 is TGTGCCAGCAGTTTTCGGACTAGCGGGGGGGCGGGTGAGCAGTTCTTC. It specifies CASSFRTSGGAGEQFF.